A selection of T cell receptor beta chains follows, all from one sample in a study of T cells after yellow fever vaccination. TCRdb re-analysed the 5' RACE reads in MiXCR, keeping a single row per CDR3 protein. Among about 300,000 distinct CDR3 sequences listed, around 9.3% were seen once. The material was CD4+ T cells sorted from PBMCs, obtained 5 days after the yellow fever booster vaccination. The receptors come from a young man who received the YFV17D yellow fever vaccine. Both conserved end residues are part of each CDR3. Only some rows state a clone size, as once, few, many or a class for expanded clones.

V gene | clone size | CDR3 protein
TRBV29-1 | . | CSVCYRDSYNEQFF
TRBV20-1 | . | CSARPGTTEAFF
TRBV7-9 | . | CASSLAIIGVRTGRGNTEAFF
TRBV5-6 | . | CASSLSLEGSYSPRDEQFF
TRBV27 | few | CASRDSGTPISPLHF
TRBV6-5 | . | CASSYSNQRSGANVLTF
TRBV5-1 | once | CASTGTAKAVRTQYF
TRBV7-2 | . | CASSNRQGLGSPLHF
TRBV19 | few | CASHRGLGPQHF
TRBV4-2 | many | CASSQDPGTGVEKLFF
TRBV24-1 | . | CATSDPAHEQGYTEAFF
TRBV6-2/TRBV6-3 | . | CASIRGLDNEQFF
TRBV20-1 | . | CSARGTGGPASQHF
TRBV5-1 | . | CASSLTSGATEAFF
TRBV19 | . | CANRDRVALSLTDTQYF
TRBV6-5 | . | CASRSGDRYYGYTF
TRBV7-2 | . | CASSLGSIMNTEAFF
TRBV12-3/TRBV12-4 | . | CASSQLGQQETQYF
TRBV11-2 | many | CASSNLRGGPGTGELFF